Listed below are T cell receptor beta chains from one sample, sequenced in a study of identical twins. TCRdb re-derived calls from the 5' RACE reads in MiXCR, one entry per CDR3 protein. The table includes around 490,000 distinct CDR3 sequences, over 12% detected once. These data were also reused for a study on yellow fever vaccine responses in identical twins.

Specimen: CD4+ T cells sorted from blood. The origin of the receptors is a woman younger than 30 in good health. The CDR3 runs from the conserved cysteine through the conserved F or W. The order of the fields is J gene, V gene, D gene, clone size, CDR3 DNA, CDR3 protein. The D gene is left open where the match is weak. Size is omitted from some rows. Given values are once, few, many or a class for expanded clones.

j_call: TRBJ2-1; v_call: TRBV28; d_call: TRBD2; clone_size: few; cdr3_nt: TGTGCCAGCATGGGTAATGGCGGGGGGGCCTACAATGAGCAGTTCTTC; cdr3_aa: CASMGNGGGAYNEQFF
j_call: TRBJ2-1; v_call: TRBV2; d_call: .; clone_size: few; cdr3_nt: TGTGCCAGCAACGAAGGGGCCCGAAACAATGAGCAGTTCTTC; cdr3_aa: CASNEGARNNEQFF
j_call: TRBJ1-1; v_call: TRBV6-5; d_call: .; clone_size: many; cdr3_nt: TGTGCCAGCAGTTACTCGGCCCAGGGGACTGAAGCTTTCTTT; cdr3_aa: CASSYSAQGTEAFF
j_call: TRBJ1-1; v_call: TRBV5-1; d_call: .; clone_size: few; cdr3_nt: TGCGCCAGCAGCCGATTGACGGGGGACACTGAAGCTTTCTTT; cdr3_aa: CASSRLTGDTEAFF
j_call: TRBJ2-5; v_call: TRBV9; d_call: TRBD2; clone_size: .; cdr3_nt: TGTGCCAGCAGCGTAGCTGTGGCGGGGGGGCCCTATTTACAAGAGACCCAGTACTTC; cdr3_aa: CASSVAVAGGPYLQETQYF
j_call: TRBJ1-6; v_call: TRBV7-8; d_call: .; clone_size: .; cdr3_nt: TGTGCCAGCAGCTTAACCTCCGGAAATTCACCCCTCCACTTT; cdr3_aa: CASSLTSGNSPLHF
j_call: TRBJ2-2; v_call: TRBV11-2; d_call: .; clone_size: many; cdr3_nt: TGTGCCAGCAGCTTAGATAGAGCCGGGGAGCTGTTTTTT; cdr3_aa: CASSLDRAGELFF
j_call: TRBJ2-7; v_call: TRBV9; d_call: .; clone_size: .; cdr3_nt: TGTGCCAGCAGCGTAGGGCAGGGGAACTCCTACGAGCAGTACTTC; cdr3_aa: CASSVGQGNSYEQYF
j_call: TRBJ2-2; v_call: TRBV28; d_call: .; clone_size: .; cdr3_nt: TGTGCCAGCAGCCATCTCGACAGAAACACCGGGGAGCTGTTTTTT; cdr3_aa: CASSHLDRNTGELFF
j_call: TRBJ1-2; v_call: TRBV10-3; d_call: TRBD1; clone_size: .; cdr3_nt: TGTGCCATCACTGGGGACAGGACGGCTGGCTACACCTTC; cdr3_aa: CAITGDRTAGYTF
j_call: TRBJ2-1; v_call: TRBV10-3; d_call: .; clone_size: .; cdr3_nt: TGTGCCATCAGCGAAGGGCTAGCGAGTAACAATGAGCAGTTCTTC; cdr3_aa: CAISEGLASNNEQFF
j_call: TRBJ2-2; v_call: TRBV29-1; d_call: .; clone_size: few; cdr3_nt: TGCAGCGTTGCTGCCCGGGGCCCGATGAACACCGGGGAGCTGTTTTTT; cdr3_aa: CSVAARGPMNTGELFF
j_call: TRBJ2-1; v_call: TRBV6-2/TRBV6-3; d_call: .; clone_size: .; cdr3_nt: TGTGCCAGCAGTTCCCGGGAGCGGCACTACAATGAGCAGTTCTTC; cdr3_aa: CASSSRERHYNEQFF
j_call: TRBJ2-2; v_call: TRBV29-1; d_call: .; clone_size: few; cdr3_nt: TGCAGCGTTGGGGTAGGCGCGAACACCGGGGAGCTGTTTTTT; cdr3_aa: CSVGVGANTGELFF
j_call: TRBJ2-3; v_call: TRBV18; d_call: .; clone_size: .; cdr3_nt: TGTGCCAGCTCACCGCCGAGAGATACGCAGTATTTT; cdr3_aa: CASSPPRDTQYF
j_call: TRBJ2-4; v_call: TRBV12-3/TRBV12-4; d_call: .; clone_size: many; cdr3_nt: TGTGCCAGCAGTTTGCCTTGGGACTCTTCGGCCAAAAACATTCAGTACTTC; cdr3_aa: CASSLPWDSSAKNIQYF
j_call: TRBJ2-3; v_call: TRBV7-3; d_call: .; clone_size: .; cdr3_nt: TGTGCCAGCAGCTTAAGCAGGGGCGGGGGATTCACAGATACGCAGTATTTT; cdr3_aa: CASSLSRGGGFTDTQYF
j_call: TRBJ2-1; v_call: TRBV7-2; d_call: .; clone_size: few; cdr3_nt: TGTGCCAGCAGCTTAGCTGACGGGACTGGAAAGTACAATGAGCAGTTCTTC; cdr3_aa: CASSLADGTGKYNEQFF
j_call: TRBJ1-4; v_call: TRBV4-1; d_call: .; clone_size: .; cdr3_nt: TGCGCCAGCAGCCAAGGAGGGACGGGTGAAAAACTGTTTTTT; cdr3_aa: CASSQGGTGEKLFF
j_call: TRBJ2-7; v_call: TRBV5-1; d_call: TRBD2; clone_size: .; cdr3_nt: TGCGCCAGCAGCTTGAGGGAGACTAGCTCGGGCGAGCAGTACTTC; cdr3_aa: CASSLRETSSGEQYF
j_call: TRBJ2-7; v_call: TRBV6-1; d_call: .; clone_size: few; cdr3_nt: TGTGCCAGCACCTCGGACAACCTCTCCTACGAGCAGTACTTC; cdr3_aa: CASTSDNLSYEQYF
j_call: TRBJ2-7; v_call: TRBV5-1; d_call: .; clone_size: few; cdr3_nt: TGCGCCAGCAGCTTGGAATCTACAGGACCCTACGAGCAGTACTTC; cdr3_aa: CASSLESTGPYEQYF
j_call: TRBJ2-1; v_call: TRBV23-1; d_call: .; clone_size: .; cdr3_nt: TGCGCCAGCAGTCAATCCCATAGTGGGAGAACGTACAATGAGCAGTTCTTC; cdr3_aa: CASSQSHSGRTYNEQFF
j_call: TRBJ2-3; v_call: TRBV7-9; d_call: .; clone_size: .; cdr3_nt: TGTGCCAGCAGCTCGGACCCAAACTGGGATACGCAGTATTTT; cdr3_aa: CASSSDPNWDTQYF
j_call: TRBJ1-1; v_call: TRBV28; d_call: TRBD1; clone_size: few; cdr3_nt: TGTGCCAGCAGTTTACCTAGACAGGGTCTTGACACTGAAGCTTTCTTT; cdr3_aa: CASSLPRQGLDTEAFF
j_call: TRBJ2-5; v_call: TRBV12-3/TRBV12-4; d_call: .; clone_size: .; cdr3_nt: TGTGCCAGCAGTTTAGGGTGGGCGGGGACCCAGTACTTC; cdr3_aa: CASSLGWAGTQYF
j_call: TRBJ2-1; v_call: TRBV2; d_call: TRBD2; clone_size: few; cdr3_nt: TGTGCCAGCAGCCGGACAGACGCGACTAGCGGGACCCCTGAGCAGTTCTTC; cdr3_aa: CASSRTDATSGTPEQFF
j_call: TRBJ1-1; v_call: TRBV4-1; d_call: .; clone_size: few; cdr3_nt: TGCGCCAGCAGCCACCCTCGACCGGAATCTGAAGCTTTCTTT; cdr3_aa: CASSHPRPESEAFF
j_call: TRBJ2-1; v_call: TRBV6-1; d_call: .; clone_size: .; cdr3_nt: TGTGCCAGCAGTGAACCCCCCCATGAGCAGTTCTTC; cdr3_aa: CASSEPPHEQFF
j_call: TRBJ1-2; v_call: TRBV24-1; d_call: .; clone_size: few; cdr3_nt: TGTGCCACCAGTGATGCCCCGGAATCTAGGGGCTACACCTTC; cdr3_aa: CATSDAPESRGYTF
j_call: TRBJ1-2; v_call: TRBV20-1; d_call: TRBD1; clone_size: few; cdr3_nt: TGCAGTGCTGAGGTCAGGGGGGGTGGCTACACCTTC; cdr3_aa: CSAEVRGGGYTF
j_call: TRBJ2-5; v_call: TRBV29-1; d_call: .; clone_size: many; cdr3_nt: TGCAGCGTTGAGGGCGGGGACCACCAAGAGACCCAGTACTTC; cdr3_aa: CSVEGGDHQETQYF
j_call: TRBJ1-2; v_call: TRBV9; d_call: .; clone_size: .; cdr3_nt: TGTGCCAGCAGCGTAGAGTCGGCAGGGAACTATGGCTACACCTTC; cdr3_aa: CASSVESAGNYGYTF
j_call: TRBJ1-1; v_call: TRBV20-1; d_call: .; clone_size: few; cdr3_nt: TGCAGTGCTAGAAACCGAAACAGAAGGGTAAACACTGAAGCTTTCTTT; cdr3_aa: CSARNRNRRVNTEAFF
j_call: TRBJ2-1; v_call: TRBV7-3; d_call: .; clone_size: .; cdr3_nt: TGTGCCAGCAGTACCCGTCCCGGTAGTCACAATGAGCAGTTCTTC; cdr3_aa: CASSTRPGSHNEQFF
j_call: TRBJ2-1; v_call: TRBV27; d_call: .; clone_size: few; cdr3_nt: TGTGCCAGCAGACTCGTAGACGAACAGTTCTTC; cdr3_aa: CASRLVDEQFF
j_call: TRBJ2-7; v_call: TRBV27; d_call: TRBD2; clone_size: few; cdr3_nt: TGTGCCAGCAGTCTCAGCGGGAGAATCCCTTACGAGCAGTACTTC; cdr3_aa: CASSLSGRIPYEQYF
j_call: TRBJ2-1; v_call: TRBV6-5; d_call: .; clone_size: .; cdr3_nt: TGTGCCAGCAGTTACTCGGGGGAGAACTACAATGAGCAGTTCTTC; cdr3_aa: CASSYSGENYNEQFF
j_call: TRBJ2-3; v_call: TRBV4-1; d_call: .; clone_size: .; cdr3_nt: TGCGCCAGCAGCCAAGATCGGGTACCCAGCACAGATACGCAGTATTTT; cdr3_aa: CASSQDRVPSTDTQYF
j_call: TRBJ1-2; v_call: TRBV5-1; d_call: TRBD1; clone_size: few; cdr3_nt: TGCGCCAGCAGCCAGGACAGGGACGGCTACACCTTC; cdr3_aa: CASSQDRDGYTF
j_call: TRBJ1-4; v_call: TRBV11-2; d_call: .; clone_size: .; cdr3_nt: TGTGCCAGCAGCCGTCAGGGTGCGGGCGGGGAAAAACTGTTTTTT; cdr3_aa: CASSRQGAGGEKLFF
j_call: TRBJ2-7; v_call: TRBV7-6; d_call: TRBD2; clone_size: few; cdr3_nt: TGTGCCAGCAGCTTAGGGACTAGCGATATCTTCCACGAGCAGTACTTC; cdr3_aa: CASSLGTSDIFHEQYF
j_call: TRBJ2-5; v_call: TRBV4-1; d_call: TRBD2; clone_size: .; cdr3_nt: TGCGCCAGCAGCCAAGGCAGGCTAGCGGGGGGGCTCAGAGAGACCCAGTACTTC; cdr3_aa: CASSQGRLAGGLRETQYF
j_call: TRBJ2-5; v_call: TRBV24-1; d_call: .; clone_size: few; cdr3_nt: TGTGCCACCAGGGAACCCGGCACTCAAGAGACCCAGTACTTC; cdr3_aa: CATREPGTQETQYF
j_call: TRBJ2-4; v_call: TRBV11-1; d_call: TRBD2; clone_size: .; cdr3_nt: TGTGCCAGCAGCAGAGGGGCGGGAGGGCCTTTAGCCAAAAACATTCAGTACTTC; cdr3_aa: CASSRGAGGPLAKNIQYF
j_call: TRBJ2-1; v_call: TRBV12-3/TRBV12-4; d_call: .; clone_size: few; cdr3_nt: TGTGCCAGCAGTTTCGGGACACCTAACAATGAGCAGTTCTTC; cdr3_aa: CASSFGTPNNEQFF
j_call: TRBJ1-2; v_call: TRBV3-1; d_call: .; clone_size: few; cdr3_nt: TGTGCCAGCAGCCAAGATGGGCTGGGTGTGAACTATGGCTACACCTTC; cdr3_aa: CASSQDGLGVNYGYTF
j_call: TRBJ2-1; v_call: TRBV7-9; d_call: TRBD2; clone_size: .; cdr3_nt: TGTGCCAGCAGCTTAAGTCTAGCGGGGAGCGTGAATGAGCAGTTCTTC; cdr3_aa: CASSLSLAGSVNEQFF
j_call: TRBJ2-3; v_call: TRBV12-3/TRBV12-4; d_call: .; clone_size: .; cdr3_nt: TGTGCCAGCAGAGCTTTCGTGCTAGGGGTTCCTCACACAGATACGCAGTATTTT; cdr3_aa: CASRAFVLGVPHTDTQYF
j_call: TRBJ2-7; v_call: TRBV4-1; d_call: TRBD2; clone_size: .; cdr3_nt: TGCGCCAGCAGCCGCCTAGCGGGAACGATCTACGAGCAGTACTTC; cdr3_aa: CASSRLAGTIYEQYF
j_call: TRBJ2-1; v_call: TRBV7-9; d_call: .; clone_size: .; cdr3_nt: TGTGCCAGCATCGTAGGGCAGGCCTACAATGAGCAGTTCTTC; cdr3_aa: CASIVGQAYNEQFF
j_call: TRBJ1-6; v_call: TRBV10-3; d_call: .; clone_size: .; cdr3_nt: TGTGCCATCAGTGTACGTCCAGAGAATTCACCCCTCCACTTT; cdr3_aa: CAISVRPENSPLHF
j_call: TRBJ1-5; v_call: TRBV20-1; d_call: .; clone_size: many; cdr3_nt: TGCAGTGCTCGGACGGCTTCCAATCAGCCCCAGCATTTT; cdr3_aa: CSARTASNQPQHF
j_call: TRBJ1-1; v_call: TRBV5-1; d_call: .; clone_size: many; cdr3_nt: TGCGCCAGCAAAGGGGTGCGGGACACTGAAGCTTTCTTT; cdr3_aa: CASKGVRDTEAFF
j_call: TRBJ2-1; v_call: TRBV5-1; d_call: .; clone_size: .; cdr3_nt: TGCGCCAGCAGCGGAAACTATGAGCAGTTCTTC; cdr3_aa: CASSGNYEQFF
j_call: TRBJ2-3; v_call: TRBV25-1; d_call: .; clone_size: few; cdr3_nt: TGTGCCAGCATCGCGCGGGGCAGGGCTGAAGATACGCAGTATTTT; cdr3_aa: CASIARGRAEDTQYF
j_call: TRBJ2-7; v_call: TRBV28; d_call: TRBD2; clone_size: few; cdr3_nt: TGTGCCAGCAGTACTACCGGGACTAGCCGTTCCGAGCAGTACTTC; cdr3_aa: CASSTTGTSRSEQYF
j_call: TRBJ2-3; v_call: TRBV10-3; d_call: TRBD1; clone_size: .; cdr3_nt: TGTGCCATCAGTGAAGTAGTAGGACAGGGGCAGTATTTT; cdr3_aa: CAISEVVGQGQYF